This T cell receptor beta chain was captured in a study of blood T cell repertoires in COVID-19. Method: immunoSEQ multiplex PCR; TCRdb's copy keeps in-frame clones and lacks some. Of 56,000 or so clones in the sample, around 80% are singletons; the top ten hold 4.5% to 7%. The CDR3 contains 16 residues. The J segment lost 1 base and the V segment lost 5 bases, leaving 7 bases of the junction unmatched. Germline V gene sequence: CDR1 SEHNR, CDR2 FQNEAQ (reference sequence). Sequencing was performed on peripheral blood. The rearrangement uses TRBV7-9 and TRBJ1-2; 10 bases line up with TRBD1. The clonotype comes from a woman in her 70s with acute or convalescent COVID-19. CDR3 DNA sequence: TGTGCCAGCAGCGGCAGGTGGGACAGGGGTAACTATGGCTACACCTTC. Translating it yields CASSGRWDRGNYGYTF.